These T cell receptor beta chains were read from a single sample in a study of T cells in Graves' hyperthyroidism and ophthalmopathy. From the multiplex PCR reads, TCRdb called clonotypes with MiXCR, one entry per CDR3 protein. This sample yields 550,000 to 850,000 distinct CDR3 sequences, of which roughly a sixth are seen a single time; 15% to 20% belongs to the top ten. Sequencing input: blood. These receptors were obtained from a woman between 45 and 60 years old with Graves' hyperthyroidism that later progressed to Graves' ophthalmopathy. CDR3s include the opening cysteine and the closing phenylalanine or tryptophan. D genes are given only for firm matches. Expanded clones get a size class; other rows say once, few or many, or leave the size out.

j_call d_call v_call clone_size cdr3_nt cdr3_aa
TRBJ2-3 NA TRBV7-2 few TGTGCCAGCAGCCCAGGGGCCTCGTCCCCCACAGATACGCAGTATTTT CASSPGASSPTDTQYF
TRBJ2-5 TRBD2 TRBV18 many TGTGCCAGCTCACCATGGATAGCGGGGCAAGAGACCCAGTACTTC CASSPWIAGQETQYF
TRBJ1-2 NA TRBV27 few TGTGCCAGCAGTCCAGAGACCCGAGAGAAAGTCTATGGCTACACCTTC CASSPETREKVYGYTF
TRBJ2-2 NA TRBV5-6 few TGTGCCAGCAGCTTGGCGGGTCAGGCCGCAGGGGAGCTGTTTTTT CASSLAGQAAGELFF
TRBJ2-1 NA TRBV6-1 few TGTGCCAGCAGTGAAGGCGGAGACAGCAATGAGCAGTTCTTC CASSEGGDSNEQFF
TRBJ1-4 NA TRBV4-1 NA TGCGCCAGCAGCCAAGGGGGCAGCCCAGGAAATGAAAAACTGTTTTTT CASSQGGSPGNEKLFF
TRBJ2-2 NA TRBV3-1 few TGTGCCAGCAGCCACGCTCGCACCGGGGAGCTGTTTTTT CASSHARTGELFF
TRBJ2-7 TRBD1 TRBV12-3/TRBV12-4 many TGTGCCAGCAGCCCGGGGACAGGCTCCTACGAGCAGTACTTC CASSPGTGSYEQYF
TRBJ2-2 NA TRBV7-2 many TGTGCCAGCAGCTTAGCGCCCGGGGCCGGGGAGCTGTTTTTT CASSLAPGAGELFF
TRBJ1-1 TRBD1 TRBV3-1 NA TGTGCCAGCAGCCAGAGCGGGACAGGGGGAAGGACTGAAGCTTTCTTT CASSQSGTGGRTEAFF
TRBJ1-1 NA TRBV29-1 few TGCAGCGTTGTTATTACAGAGAGGGTTGACGACGAGGCTTTCTTT CSVVITERVDDEAFF
TRBJ2-3 TRBD1 TRBV27 NA TGTGCCAGCAGTTCAATCCGGGACAGTCGCACATCAGATACGCAGTATTTT CASSSIRDSRTSDTQYF
TRBJ2-7 NA TRBV6-1 few TGTGCCACCGCGACCCGAGGCCAGAACGAGCAGTACTTC CATATRGQNEQYF
TRBJ2-2 NA TRBV20-1 NA TGCAGTGCTAGAGATTTGAGGGAGTTTACCGGGGAGCTGTTTTTT CSARDLREFTGELFF
TRBJ2-7 NA TRBV2 NA TGTGCCAGCACCACAATATCGGTCCACGAGCAGTACTTC CASTTISVHEQYF
TRBJ2-1 NA TRBV2 many TGTGCCAGCAGTGAAAGGCCAGGGGGAGGTGAGCAGTTCTTC CASSERPGGGEQFF
TRBJ1-1 NA TRBV12-3/TRBV12-4 few TGTGCCAGCAGTCTTAGTTGGACCACTGAAGCTTTCTTT CASSLSWTTEAFF
TRBJ2-3 NA TRBV7-2 NA TGTGCCAGCAGCTTAAGGACGGACTTGGTGCAGTATTTT CASSLRTDLVQYF
TRBJ2-3 NA TRBV7-9 few TGTGCCAGCAGCCTGCGGACTAGCACAGATACGCAGTATTTT CASSLRTSTDTQYF
TRBJ1-4 NA TRBV5-1 NA TGCGCCAGCAGACCCCAGCCAGGGGCAGCTAATGAAAAACTGTTTTTT CASRPQPGAANEKLFF
TRBJ1-3 NA TRBV18 NA TGTGCCAGCTCACCTAACGGGCTCTCTGGAAACACCATATATTTT CASSPNGLSGNTIYF
TRBJ2-7 TRBD1 TRBV30 many TGTGCCTGGAGTGCCGGGACAGGGGTGGACGAGCAGTACTTC CAWSAGTGVDEQYF
TRBJ2-1 NA TRBV19 NA TGTGCCAGTAGTATGACTTCCTGGAGCTCCTACAATGAGCAGTTCTTC CASSMTSWSSYNEQFF
TRBJ2-1 NA TRBV5-1 NA TGCGCCAGCAGCTTGGAGGGGACGGACCGCTACAATGAGCAGTTCTTC CASSLEGTDRYNEQFF
TRBJ1-2 NA TRBV6-1 few TGTGCCAGCAGACACGACGGAACCTATGGCTACACCTTC CASRHDGTYGYTF
TRBJ1-2 NA TRBV12-3/TRBV12-4 many TGTGCCAGCAGTTTTTTGGGGAATGGCTACACCTTC CASSFLGNGYTF
TRBJ2-7 NA TRBV20-1 many TGCAGTGCTACGTGGGGCCGCTCCTACGAGCAGTACTTC CSATWGRSYEQYF
TRBJ2-7 NA TRBV2 NA TGTGCCAGCAGGCAAATCGACCACGAGCAGTACTTC CASRQIDHEQYF
TRBJ2-3 NA TRBV7-9 NA TGTGCCAGCAGCTCCGCCCTGCGGCCGGGCGATACGCAGTATTTT CASSSALRPGDTQYF
TRBJ1-1 TRBD1 TRBV12-3/TRBV12-4 NA TGTGCCAGCACATTTCAGACAGGGTACTTGAACACTGAAGCTTTCTTT CASTFQTGYLNTEAFF
TRBJ2-1 NA TRBV6-1 many TGTGCCAGCCTTCCCGAAACCTACAATGAGCAGTTCTTC CASLPETYNEQFF